This is a list of T cell receptor beta chains from one sample in a study of control samples from healthy donors and cancer patients. Libraries were prepared by immunoSEQ multiplex PCR; TCRdb keeps only in-frame clonotypes and omits some of them. There are around 30,000 clones in the sample; 85% occur only once, and 6.5% to 8% lies in the top ten. Source material: PBMCs. The receptors were gathered from a woman in her sixties with head and neck cancer. Both conserved end residues are part of each CDR3. Each record gives: D gene, J gene, clone size, V gene, CDR3 DNA, CDR3 protein. The D gene is left open where the match is weak. Clone sizes are given selectively: once, few, many, or a class where the clone is expanded.

NA	TRBJ2-1	NA	TRBV4-1	TGCGCCAGCAGCCAAGATCTTTACTCTCTCCCTTCCTACAATGAGCAGTTCTTC	CASSQDLYSLPSYNEQFF
NA	TRBJ1-2	NA	TRBV7-2	TGTGCCAGCAGCTTACGGGTGGGGGGCTACACCTTC	CASSLRVGGYTF
TRBD1	TRBJ2-4	NA	TRBV7-2	TGTGCCAGCAGCTTGGACAGGGGGCTAGCCAAAAACATTCAGTACTTC	CASSLDRGLAKNIQYF
TRBD1	TRBJ1-6	NA	TRBV20-1	TGCAGTGCCAGTGGAGACAGGGCGTATAATTCACCCCTCCACTTT	CSASGDRAYNSPLHF
NA	TRBJ2-1	NA	TRBV29-1	TGCAGCGTTGTTAGGGGGAAGTACAATGAGCAGTTCTTC	CSVVRGKYNEQFF
NA	TRBJ2-1	few	TRBV5-4	TGTGCCAGCAGCTTGCAGCCCAGGGGAGGCTCCTACAATGAGCAGTTCTTC	CASSLQPRGGSYNEQFF
NA	TRBJ1-4	NA	TRBV4-3	TGCGCCAGCAGGCCGGACGATGGAGAAAAACTGTTTTTT	CASRPDDGEKLFF
NA	TRBJ1-1	NA	TRBV5-6	TGTGCCAGCAGCGGAGGGGTCACTGAAGCTTTCTTT	CASSGGVTEAFF
NA	TRBJ2-7	NA	TRBV18	TGTGCCAGCTCAACTAGTCAGGTCCTCGGCGAGCAGTACTTC	CASSTSQVLGEQYF
NA	TRBJ2-2	NA	TRBV7-9	TGTGCCAGCAGGCGGGGGAACACCGGGGAGCTGTTTTTT	CASRRGNTGELFF
NA	TRBJ2-5	NA	TRBV9	TGTGCCAGCAGCGTCGGGACCGTTAAAGAGACCCAGTACTTC	CASSVGTVKETQYF
TRBD2	TRBJ2-1	NA	TRBV9	TGTGCCAGCAGCGATGGGACTATGGCCCGGGGTGAGCAGTTCTTC	CASSDGTMARGEQFF